These 10 T cell receptor beta chains were all obtained from the same sample, sequenced in a study of type 1 and type 2 diabetes patients (dated by TCRdb to 2016 to 2018). TCRdb names Illumina MiSeq as the instrument used. TCRbeta CDR3 amplification used genomic DNA from the sorted T cell subsets as template. Multiplex PCR with 30 forward and 13 reverse primers amplified the TCRbeta CDR3 region. Starting from the raw public reads, TCRdb applied fastp trimming at Q25, assembled clones with MiXCR and retained in-frame beta chains. Each CDR3 protein gets just one entry, which takes the most common genes and DNA from the rows behind it. The sample records more than 250,000 distinct CDR3 sequences, around 47% of which are singletons. The ten largest clonotypes hold roughly 15% of the sample. The sequenced sample was peripheral blood mononuclear cells (PBMCs). All receptors come from a man aged 18-30 years with type 2 diabetes.

This clonotype has just a few counts. The rearrangement links TRBV29-1 to TRBJ2-7, with 7 bases that match TRBD1. The CDR3 has 13 residues. Germline V gene lookup returns CDR1 SQVTM and CDR2 ANQGSEA. The CDR3 region is CRDTRDSSYEQYF. DNA of the CDR3: TGCAGAGATACACGGGACAGTTCATACGAGCAGTACTTC.

The rearrangement links TRBV11-3 to TRBJ2-4, with 7 bases matching TRBD2. Germline V gives CDR1 SGHNT, CDR2 YENEEA. The CDR3 runs 17 residues. Trimming took 2 bases from V and 3 from J; bases not matched to a gene: 10. CDR3 nucleotides: TGTGCCAGCAGCTTAATGGCTCCAGCGGGGATCAAAAACATTCAGTACTTC. Translation gives CASSLMAPAGIKNIQYF.

V and J are TRBV30 and TRBJ2-5; D ambiguous. The germline V gene encodes CDR1 GTSNPN and CDR2 SVGIG (reference sequence). CDR3 length: 12 amino acids. The V gene lost 3 bases and the J gene lost 5 bases, with 10 bases spanning the gap. CDR3 sequence (DNA): TGTGCCTGGAGGACGGACGGGGAGACCCAGTACTTC. Its protein is CAWRTDGETQYF.

The chain carries TRBV9 and TRBJ1-1; no definite D call. Germline V lookup: CDR1 SGDLS, CDR2 YYNGEE. The CDR3 is made up of 15 amino acids. The germline V and J ends were trimmed by 6 bases and 5 bases, with 20 bases remaining between them. The CDR3 DNA reads TGTGCCAGCACATCAAGACCCCTGGGAGGTACTGAAGCTTTCTTT. Translation gives CASTSRPLGGTEAFF.

The gene calls are TRBV7-2 and TRBJ1-2; 7 positions agree with TRBD1. This CDR3 is 17 amino acids long. V lost 1 base, J lost 2 bases, and 10 bases stayed unmatched. Looked up from germline, CDR1 is SGHTA and CDR2 is FQGNSA. Here the CDR3 DNA reads TGTGCCAGCAGCTTAGAAGGCAGGGGGTTAGGGAACTATGGCTACACCTTC. Its protein is CASSLEGRGLGNYGYTF.

The table lists this clonotype with many counts. The rearrangement uses TRBV30 and TRBJ2-7; 7 bases agree with TRBD2. The V and J ends lost 1 base and 3 bases, in that order; junction bases with no gene match: 0. Germline assignment: CDR1 GTSNPN and CDR2 SVGIG (reference sequence). The CDR3 has 12 amino acids. CDR3 protein: CAWSGTSYEQYF. Here the CDR3 DNA reads TGTGCCTGGAGTGGGACTAGCTACGAGCAGTACTTC.

The chain uses TRBV7-2 and TRBJ1-2; D remains ambiguous. Trimming cost V 5 bases and J 4 bases, with 17 bases left between them. From germline, CDR1 is SGHTA and CDR2 FQGNSA. The CDR3 extends over 15 amino acids. This chain's CDR3 is CASSAEAGNSYGYTF. CDR3 DNA: TGTGCCAGCAGCGCCGAAGCGGGCAATTCCTATGGCTACACCTTC.

This chain links TRBV19 with TRBJ2-7, with D perhaps matching TRBD1 (6 bases). The V and J ends lost 3 bases and 4 bases respectively, with 16 bases between them. The CDR3 runs to 15 residues. Germline lookup yields CDR1 LNHDA and CDR2 SQIVND (reference sequence). The CDR3 is CASSISAGDGYEQYF. The CDR3 DNA reads as TGTGCCAGTAGTATTTCTGCAGGGGACGGATACGAGCAGTACTTC.

The chain links TRBV4-3 to TRBJ1-2; D gene uncertain. The CDR3 extends over 16 amino acids. The germline V gene has CDR1 LGHNA and CDR2 YSLEER. V was shortened by 0 bases and J by 0 bases, with 11 bases between the two germline ends. CDR3 protein: CASSQESRRPNYGYTF. The DNA for the CDR3 is TGCGCCAGCAGCCAAGAAAGTCGTCGACCTAACTATGGCTACACCTTC.

The gene calls are TRBV10-3 and TRBJ2-5; 11 nucleotides match TRBD1. The CDR3 is 13 residues long. With 10 bases clipped from V and 4 bases from J, the junction kept 5 bases outside the gene matches. Germline CDR1 and CDR2: ENHRY and SYGVKD. The CDR3 here is CATEGTGGETQYF. As DNA, the CDR3 is TGTGCCACCGAAGGGACAGGGGGAGAGACCCAGTACTTC.